One sample yielded the 24 T cell receptor beta chains listed below, sequenced in a study of a mutant IDH1 vaccine in newly diagnosed glioma. No antigens are known for them. The table came from immunoSEQ multiplex PCR; TCRdb's copy has only in-frame clones and leaves some out. Of roughly 60,000 clones listed, roughly 76% are singletons. Time point noted: week 35, safety follow-up. Each vaccine dose was 300 ug of mutant IDH1 20-mer peptide, with topical imiquimod. This specimen consisted of PBMCs, obtained from a glioma patient whose treatment included an IDH1 peptide vaccine. The source of these receptors is a man between 40 and 49 years old with glioma.

The chain recombines TRBV11-3 with TRBJ2-7, with D uncertain. With 10 bases removed from V and 5 bases from J, the gap between germline ends came to 9 bases. This CDR3 contains 10 residues. Germline loops: CDR1 SGHNT, CDR2 YENEEA. The CDR3 DNA reads TGTGCCAACGGCGAGGACGAGCAGTACTTC. This gives the protein CANGEDEQYF.

The chain employs TRBV18 and TRBJ1-1, with 8 bases identical to TRBD1. The germline CDR1 and CDR2 sequences are KGHSH and LQKENI. The CDR3 is made up of 14 amino acids. J lost 2 bases, V lost 6 bases, and 5 bases had no gene match. The DNA of the CDR3 is TGTGCCAGCTCGTCGACAGGGGCCAACACTGAAGCTTTCTTT. It is translated as CASSSTGANTEAFF. The variable domain in full, completed from reference TRBV18 and TRBJ1-1, reads NAGVMQNPRHLVRRRGQEARLRCSPMKGHSHVYWYRQLPEEGLKFMVYLQKENIIDESGMPKERFSAEFPKEGPSILRIQQVVRGDSAAYFCASSSTGANTEAFFGQGTRLTVV.

The rearrangement uses TRBV11-3 and TRBJ2-5; 11 nucleotides line up with TRBD2. Per germline, CDR1 SGHNT and CDR2 YENEEA. The trim removed 5 bases at V and 4 bases at J, leaving 12 bases unmatched. The CDR3 spans 17 residues. The CDR3 region has the DNA TGTGCCAGCAGCGAAGGCACGGGGACTAGCGGCGGAGAGACCCAGTACTTC. Translation gives CASSEGTGTSGGETQYF.

This chain joins TRBV4-3 and TRBJ2-1, with a weak D call TRBD1 (5 bases). The CDR3 spans 15 residues. Trimming removed 0 bases from V and 4 bases from J, with 10 bases in between. Germline values: CDR1 LGHNA, CDR2 YSLEER. The CDR3 DNA reads as TGCGCCAGCAGCCAAGATCGCCAGGGATACAATGAGCAGTTCTTC. Its translation is CASSQDRQGYNEQFF.

V is TRBV7-6 and J is TRBJ2-7, with D perhaps being TRBD1 or TRBD2 (6 bases each). The length of the CDR3 is 13 residues. CDR1 and CDR2 from the germline V gene are SGHVS and FNYEAQ. The CDR3 nucleotides read TGTGCATGCTCCCGGGGGCCCAACTACGAGCAGTACTTC. This sequence encodes CACSRGPNYEQYF.

This chain joins TRBV11-1 and TRBJ2-7; perhaps TRBD2 as D (5 bases). The germline gives CDR1 SGHAT, CDR2 FQDESV (reference sequence). This CDR3 comprises 15 residues. Trimming took off 1 base at V and 6 bases at J, with 16 bases between the two ends. For the CDR3, the DNA is TGTGCCAGCAGCTTAGAGAGCGGCGCACGTGGCGAGCAGTACTTC. Translated, it gives CASSLESGARGEQYF.

The CDR3 region is CASSLGLASNEQFF. DNA of the CDR3: TGTGCCAGCAGCTTAGGGCTAGCTAGCAATGAGCAGTTCTTC. The chain employs TRBV7-6 and TRBJ2-1, with D perhaps TRBD2 (5 bases). Germline V CDR1 and CDR2: SGHVS, FNYEAQ. The CDR3 covers 14 residues. Deletions cut 1 base from V and 6 bases from J, with 10 bases between.

The rearrangement joins TRBV30 to TRBJ1-4; no clear D gene. Trimming stripped 4 bases from V and 6 bases from J, with 18 bases between. The CDR3 covers 15 residues. Germline CDR1 and CDR2: GTSNPN and SVGIG (reference sequence). The DNA for the CDR3 is TGTGCCTGGATCGGTAGCTCCCGACCTGATGAAAAACTGTTTTTT. It yields the protein CAWIGSSRPDEKLFF.

The gene calls are TRBV30 and TRBJ2-5; 10 nucleotides agree with TRBD2. This CDR3 comprises 14 residues. The V and J ends lost 3 bases and 7 bases, in that order; junction bases with no gene match: 8. Germline V gene sequence: CDR1 GTSNPN, CDR2 SVGIG (reference sequence). The CDR3 is CAWRGTSDGRTQYF. CDR3 bases: TGTGCCTGGAGGGGGACTAGCGATGGACGGACCCAGTACTTC.

The V call is TRBV6-1, the J call TRBJ1-2, with TRBD1 as a possible D gene (5 bases). The CDR3 contains 12 residues. With 8 bases removed from V and 7 bases from J, the gap between germline ends came to 14 bases. Germline V gene lookup returns CDR1 MNHNS and CDR2 SASEGT. CDR3 amino acids: CASRPGVGGYTF. In DNA form, the CDR3 reads TGTGCCAGCCGTCCGGGGGTTGGTGGCTACACCTTC.

This clone was counted once. The CDR3, as DNA: TGTGCCAGCAGCCCCAAGTCGTCGGCGAACACTGAAGCTTTCTTT. This encodes CASSPKSSANTEAFF. V usage is TRBV7-2 and J usage is TRBJ1-1; D gene uncertain. Germline CDR1 SGHTA, CDR2 FQGNSA. This CDR3 is 15 amino acids long. V lost 5 bases and J lost 1, with 14 bases in between.

CDR3 loop: CASSLGQGRYEQYF. The CDR3 DNA reads TGTGCCAGCAGCTTGGGGCAGGGACGCTACGAGCAGTACTTC. The chain has TRBV5-4 and TRBJ2-7; D is perhaps TRBD1 or TRBD2 (5 bases each). The V and J ends lost 0 bases and 3 bases respectively, with 10 bases between them. Looked up from germline, CDR1 is SGHNT and CDR2 is YYREEE (reference sequence). CDR3 length: 14 amino acids.

The chain links TRBV13 to TRBJ2-1; TRBD1 matches 8 bases. Looked up from germline, CDR1 is PRHDT and CDR2 is FYEKMQ (reference sequence). CDR3 length: 16 amino acids. V lost 1 base, J lost 7 bases, and 9 bases stayed unmatched. CDR3 sequence reads: CASSLVGQGAFNEQFF. CDR3 bases: TGTGCCAGCAGCTTAGTGGGGCAGGGGGCGTTTAATGAGCAGTTCTTC.

In its sample, this clone was seen a few times. The CDR3: CASSLGHFTDTQYF. Here the CDR3 DNA reads TGTGCCAGTAGTCTTGGACACTTCACAGATACGCAGTATTTT. The V and J genes are TRBV19 and TRBJ2-3; TRBD1 might be the D (5 bases). The CDR3 extends over 14 amino acids. In germline, CDR1 is LNHDA, CDR2 SQIVND (reference sequence). Deletions cut 5 bases from V and 2 bases from J, with 11 bases between.

The chain joins TRBV6-1 to TRBJ1-1; D is possibly TRBD1 (6 bases). The CDR3 is 15 residues long. The germline gives CDR1 MNHNS, CDR2 SASEGT. V lost 5 bases and J 3 bases, leaving 16 bases between the germline ends. This CDR3 reads CASSNTDRYDTEAFF. DNA for the CDR3: TGTGCCAGCAGTAATACTGACAGGTACGACACTGAAGCTTTCTTT.

This clone occurred a few times. This rearrangement joins TRBV4-1 to TRBJ1-1, with D hard to call. V was clipped by 4 bases and J by 4 bases, with 13 bases between them. This CDR3 is 14 amino acids long. From germline, CDR1 is MGHRA and CDR2 YSYEKL. DNA for the CDR3: TGCGCCAGCAGCCCGCCGTTGACGGGCACTGAAGCTTTCTTT. Translating gives CASSPPLTGTEAFF.

This clone was detected once. This sequence joins TRBV9 and TRBJ2-1, with a possible D match to TRBD2 (7 bases). The CDR3 totals 21 residues. Per germline, CDR1 SGDLS and CDR2 YYNGEE. Deletions cut 0 bases from V and 1 base from J, with 26 bases between. CDR3 region: CASSVATWEGGSLGSYNEQFF. CDR3 nucleotide sequence: TGTGCCAGCAGCGTAGCTACGTGGGAGGGGGGTAGCCTCGGGTCCTACAATGAGCAGTTCTTC.

This sequence joins TRBV7-9 and TRBJ1-6; D is unresolved. V was pared by 3 bases and J by 0 bases, with 12 bases between. The CDR3 runs 17 residues. Per germline, CDR1 SEHNR and CDR2 FQNEAQ (reference sequence). CDR3 bases: TGTGCCAGCAGCTTTTCAGGTGGAAGCTCCTATAATTCACCCCTCCACTTT. Translated: CASSFSGGSSYNSPLHF.

The chain couples TRBV5-6 to TRBJ2-3; D is possibly TRBD1 or TRBD2 (5 bases each). The length of the CDR3 is 15 residues. The germline V gene encodes CDR1 SGHDT and CDR2 YYEEEE. Trimming shortened V by 6 bases and J by 4 bases, and 18 bases separated the two germline ends. The CDR3 protein is CASTSHGGLADTQYF. The CDR3 nucleotides are TGTGCCAGCACCTCCCATGGGGGTTTGGCAGATACGCAGTATTTT.

This clone was counted only a few times. The V call is TRBV19, the J call TRBJ1-5, with a possible D match to TRBD1 (6 bases). CDR1 is LNHDA, CDR2 SQIVND, per germline (reference sequence). CDR3 length: 14 amino acids. V was trimmed by 4 bases and J by 6 bases, leaving 13 bases between them. The CDR3, as DNA: TGTGCCAGTAGTAGAACAGGGAGTGTTCAGCCCCAGCATTTT. It codes for CASSRTGSVQPQHF. Supplemented by reference TRBV19 and TRBJ1-5, the full variable domain reads DGGITQSPKYLFRKEGQNVTLSCEQNLNHDAMYWYRQDPGQGLRLIYYSQIVNDFQKGDIAEGYSVSREKKESFPLTVTSAQKNPTAFYLCASSRTGSVQPQHFGDGTRLSIL.

This chain joins TRBV18 and TRBJ2-5; 10 positions match TRBD2. Germline V CDR1 and CDR2: KGHSH, LQKENI. V gave up 2 bases and J gave up 6 bases; unmatched junction bases: 9. This CDR3 comprises 16 residues. Written as DNA, the CDR3 is TGTGCCAGCTCACCAACAAGCGGGGGGGCCGGGAAGACCCAGTACTTC. Protein sequence: CASSPTSGGAGKTQYF.

This clone came up a few times. The rearrangement links TRBV18 to TRBJ1-1, with no clear D. Germline V gene lookup returns CDR1 KGHSH and CDR2 LQKENI. This CDR3 comprises 15 residues. The germline V and J ends were trimmed by 4 bases and 7 bases, with 19 bases remaining between them. The CDR3 region is CASSLGDSGTDEAFF. CDR3 in DNA: TGTGCCAGCTCACTTGGCGACTCGGGAACAGATGAAGCTTTCTTT.

The chain uses TRBV18 and TRBJ2-7; the match to TRBD1 covers 9 bases. From germline, CDR1 is KGHSH and CDR2 LQKENI. V dropped 6 bases and J dropped 4; count of bases not matched to a gene: 7. The CDR3 is 14 amino acids. The CDR3: CASSRVQGAYEQYF. The CDR3 DNA reads as TGTGCCAGCTCTAGGGTACAGGGGGCATACGAGCAGTACTTC.

This clone was observed a few times. V gene TRBV6-6 combines with J gene TRBJ2-5; no clear D. The V end lost 2 bases, the J end lost 0 bases, and 7 bases lay between the germline ends. Germline-derived CDR1 and CDR2 are MNHNY and SVGAGI (reference sequence). The CDR3 consists of 14 residues. This CDR3 reads CASSYNRYQETQYF. In DNA form, the CDR3 reads TGTGCCAGCAGTTACAACCGGTACCAAGAGACCCAGTACTTC.